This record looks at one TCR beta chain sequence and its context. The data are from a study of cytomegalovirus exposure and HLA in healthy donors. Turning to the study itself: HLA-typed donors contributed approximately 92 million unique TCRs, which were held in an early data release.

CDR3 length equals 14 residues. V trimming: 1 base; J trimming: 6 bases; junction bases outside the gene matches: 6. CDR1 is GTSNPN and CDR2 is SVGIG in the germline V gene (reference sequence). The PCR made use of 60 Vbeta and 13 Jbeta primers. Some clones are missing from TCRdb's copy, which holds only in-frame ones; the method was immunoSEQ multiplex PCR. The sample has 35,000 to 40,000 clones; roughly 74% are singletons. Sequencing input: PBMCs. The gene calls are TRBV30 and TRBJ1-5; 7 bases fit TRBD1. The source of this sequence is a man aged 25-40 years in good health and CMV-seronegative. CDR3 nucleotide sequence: TGTGCCTGGAGTGGACAGGGTGGCGGTCAGCCCCAGCATTTT. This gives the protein CAWSGQGGGQPQHF.